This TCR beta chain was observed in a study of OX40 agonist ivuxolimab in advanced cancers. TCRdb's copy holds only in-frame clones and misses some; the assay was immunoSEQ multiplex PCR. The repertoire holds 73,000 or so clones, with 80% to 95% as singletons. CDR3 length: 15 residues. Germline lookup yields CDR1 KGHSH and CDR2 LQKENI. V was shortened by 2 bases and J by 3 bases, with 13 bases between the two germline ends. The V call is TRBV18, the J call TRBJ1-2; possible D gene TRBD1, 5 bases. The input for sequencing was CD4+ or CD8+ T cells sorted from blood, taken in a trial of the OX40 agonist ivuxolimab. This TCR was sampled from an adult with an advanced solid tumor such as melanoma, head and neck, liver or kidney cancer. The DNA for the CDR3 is TGTGCCAGCTCACCATTTCCCCAAGGGGACTATGGCTACACCTTC. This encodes CASSPFPQGDYGYTF.